These 20 T cell receptor beta chains came from one sample sequenced in a study of cytomegalovirus exposure and HLA in healthy donors. Primers: 60 Vbeta forward and 13 Jbeta reverse. The method was immunoSEQ multiplex PCR; TCRdb's version includes in-frame clones alone and lacks a portion of them. The table shows about 160,000 clones, with roughly 80% occurring only once. Sample: PBMCs. The receptors here all came from a woman aged 30 to 39 in good health and CMV-seronegative.

This chain connects TRBV4-2 to TRBJ2-2; 10 bases fit TRBD1. V trimming: 1 base; J trimming: 8 bases; junction bases outside the gene matches: 10. Germline V lookup: CDR1 LGHNA, CDR2 YNFKEQ. This CDR3 comprises 17 residues. The CDR3 nucleotides read TGTGCCAGCAGCCAAGCTATATTGGACAGGGGGAGGGGGGAGCTGTTTTTT. Protein product: CASSQAILDRGRGELFF.

The J gene is TRBJ2-1, the V gene TRBV7-9, with a tentative D call TRBD2 (6 bases). Germline V lookup: CDR1 SEHNR, CDR2 FQNEAQ (reference sequence). The CDR3 extends over 11 amino acids. Trimming removed 5 bases at V and 10 bases at J, with 9 bases between. CDR3 in amino acids: CASSPREEQFF. The DNA for the CDR3 is TGTGCCAGCAGCCCCCGGGAGGAGCAGTTCTTC.

This rearrangement joins TRBV19 to TRBJ2-3; D is perhaps TRBD1 (6 bases). Germline V gene sequence: CDR1 LNHDA, CDR2 SQIVND (reference sequence). The CDR3 consists of 15 residues. Trimming cost V 5 bases and J 1 base, with 13 bases left between them. CDR3 coding DNA: TGTGCCAGTAGTGGAACAGGGCCTGGCACAGATACGCAGTATTTT. Its translation: CASSGTGPGTDTQYF.

The chain uses TRBV5-1 and TRBJ1-5; D is undetermined. V was trimmed by 0 bases and J by 0 bases, leaving 7 bases between them. Looked up from germline, CDR1 is SGHRS and CDR2 is YFSETQ. The CDR3 runs 15 residues. The CDR3 sequence is CASSLVQSSNQPQHF. Here the CDR3 DNA reads TGCGCCAGCAGCTTGGTTCAGTCTAGCAATCAGCCCCAGCATTTT.

This chain connects TRBV6-6 to TRBJ2-7, with 10 bases identical to TRBD1. Germline CDR1 and CDR2: MNHNY and SVGAGI (reference sequence). The J segment lost 2 bases and the V segment lost 2 bases, leaving 6 bases of the junction unmatched. The CDR3 is made up of 16 amino acids. CDR3 sequence: CASSYKGTGVPYEQYF. Here the CDR3 DNA reads TGTGCCAGCAGTTACAAAGGGACAGGGGTTCCCTACGAGCAGTACTTC.

V is TRBV6-1 and J is TRBJ1-1; 10 nucleotides agree with TRBD1. Trimming took 6 bases from V and 4 from J; bases not matched to a gene: 5. CDR3 length: 14 residues. Germline V gene data show CDR1 as MNHNS and CDR2 as SASEGT. This CDR3 reads CASSGTGAITEAFF. The CDR3 coding sequence is TGTGCCAGCAGCGGGACAGGGGCGATCACTGAAGCTTTCTTT.

The chain has TRBV5-4 and TRBJ2-7, with TRBD1 identical over 7 bases. V shed 2 bases and J 5 bases; nucleotides not matched to a gene: 7. The CDR3 runs 14 residues. CDR1 is SGHNT, CDR2 YYREEE, per germline (reference sequence). Here the CDR3 reads CASSFIGGPDEQYF. As DNA, the CDR3 is TGTGCCAGCAGCTTCATAGGGGGCCCCGACGAGCAGTACTTC.

The CDR3 is CASSGERLYEQYF. DNA of the CDR3: TGTGCCAGCAGCGGGGAGAGGTTGTACGAGCAGTACTTC. The V call is TRBV5-4, the J call TRBJ2-7; D possibly corresponds to TRBD2 (5 bases). This CDR3 region has 13 residues. The V end was cut by 4 bases, the J end by 4 bases, with 12 bases between. Germline CDR1 is SGHNT and CDR2 is YYREEE (reference sequence).

The chain recombines TRBV7-9 with TRBJ1-4; TRBD1 matches 11 bases. The ends lost 5 bases at V and 8 bases at J; junction bases unmatched: 1. Germline V lookup: CDR1 SEHNR, CDR2 FQNEAQ (reference sequence). The CDR3 consists of 13 residues. This CDR3 is CASSRTGGEKLFF. The CDR3 coding sequence is TGTGCCAGCAGCCGGACAGGGGGCGAAAAACTGTTTTTT.

This clone was seen a single time. The chain joins TRBV18 to TRBJ1-1; D ambiguous. Germline V gene data show CDR1 as KGHSH and CDR2 as LQKENI. CDR3 size: 14 residues. Trimming removed 1 base at V and 2 bases at J, with 8 bases between. The CDR3 coding sequence is TGTGCCAGCTCACCACGTCAGGTCAACACTGAAGCTTTCTTT. The encoded protein is CASSPRQVNTEAFF.

CDR3 region: CASRVDRDGYTF. The CDR3, as DNA: TGTGCCAGCAGGGTGGACAGGGATGGCTACACCTTC. J is TRBJ1-2 and V is TRBV2; 8 bases agree with TRBD1. The CDR3 has 12 amino acids. V was pared by 6 bases and J by 6 bases, with 3 bases of the junction left unmatched. Germline CDR1 is SNHLY and CDR2 is FYNNEI. Together with reference TRBV2 and TRBJ1-2, the CDR3 gives the full variable domain: EPEVTQTPSHQVTQMGQEVILRCVPISNHLYFYWYRQILGQKVEFLVSFYNNEISEKSEIFDDQFSVERPDGSNFTLKIRSTKLEDSAMYFCASRVDRDGYTFGSGTRLTVV.

V usage is TRBV4-1 and J usage is TRBJ2-1, with a tentative D call TRBD1 (5 bases). This CDR3 region has 14 residues. Trimming took 4 bases from V and 6 from J, leaving 13 bases between them. Germline V CDR1 and CDR2: MGHRA, YSYEKL. The CDR3: CASSLHSGFNEQFF. The CDR3 DNA reads as TGCGCCAGCAGCCTCCACTCAGGGTTCAATGAGCAGTTCTTC.

This clone has a single count. The rearrangement links TRBV29-1 to TRBJ2-3, with a possible D match to TRBD2 (6 bases). This CDR3 contains 15 residues. V lost 3 bases and J 4 bases, leaving 17 bases between the germline ends. Germline lookup yields CDR1 SQVTM and CDR2 ANQGSEA. Here the CDR3 DNA reads TGCAGCGTTGACCGGGTCGACGGAGGGGCAGATACGCAGTATTTT. Its translation is CSVDRVDGGADTQYF.

This chain joins TRBV7-3 and TRBJ1-1; tentative D call: TRBD1 (5 bases). Germline V lookup: CDR1 SGHTA, CDR2 FQGTGA. The CDR3 extends over 13 amino acids. V gave up 2 bases and J gave up 6 bases, with 10 bases separating them. CDR3 sequence (DNA): TGTGCCAGCAGCTTAGACAGCCCCGCTGAAGCTTTCTTT. It yields the protein CASSLDSPAEAFF. Variable domain in full (rest from reference TRBV7-3 and TRBJ1-1): GAGVSQTPSNKVTEKGKYVELRCDPISGHTALYWYRQSLGQGPEFLIYFQGTGAADDSGLPNDRFFAVRPEGSVSTLKIQRTERGDSAVYLCASSLDSPAEAFFGQGTRLTVV.

The chain uses TRBV6-5 and TRBJ1-2, with TRBD1 matching 7 bases. Germline V lookup: CDR1 MNHEY, CDR2 SVGAGI. The CDR3 consists of 13 residues. The ends lost 6 bases at V and 1 base at J; junction bases unmatched: 2. The CDR3 bases are TGTGCCAGCAGCTGGGACAGTAACTATGGCTACACCTTC. Amino acid sequence: CASSWDSNYGYTF.

The chain recombines TRBV9 with TRBJ1-1, with 9 bases identical to TRBD1. The CDR3 has 16 residues. The trim removed 3 bases at V and 2 bases at J, leaving 8 bases unmatched. Germline values: CDR1 SGDLS, CDR2 YYNGEE. The CDR3 is CASSGRTGAINTEAFF. DNA of the CDR3: TGTGCCAGCAGCGGGCGGACAGGGGCTATCAACACTGAAGCTTTCTTT.

The CDR3 DNA is TGTGCCATCAGTTCTGGGACAGGCGCGAACACTGAAGCTTTCTTT. Translated: CAISSGTGANTEAFF. J is TRBJ1-1 and V is TRBV10-3; 8 nucleotides line up with TRBD1. CDR3 length: 15 amino acids. Unmatched junction bases numbered 6, after V lost 5 bases and J lost 1 base. The germline V gene has CDR1 ENHRY and CDR2 SYGVKD.

J is TRBJ2-7 and V is TRBV5-1; the D gene is possibly TRBD2 (6 bases). V lost 2 bases and J lost 6, with 9 bases in between. In germline, CDR1 is SGHRS, CDR2 YFSETQ. The CDR3 runs to 12 residues. CDR3 DNA: TGCGCCAGCAGCTTAGCGGGTGGCGAGCAGTACTTC. This encodes CASSLAGGEQYF. Filled out from reference TRBV5-1 and TRBJ2-7, the complete variable domain reads KAGVTQTPRYLIKTRGQQVTLSCSPISGHRSVSWYQQTPGQGLQFLFEYFSETQRNKGNFPGRFSGRQFSNSRSEMNVSTLELGDSALYLCASSLAGGEQYFGPGTRLTVT.

The J gene is TRBJ2-7, the V gene TRBV2; TRBD1 aligns across 9 bases. The germline V gene encodes CDR1 SNHLY and CDR2 FYNNEI. The CDR3 has 14 amino acids. The trim removed 4 bases at V and 7 bases at J, leaving 8 bases unmatched. CDR3: CASSGTGGQGEQYF. Written as DNA, the CDR3 is TGTGCCAGCAGTGGGACGGGGGGACAGGGTGAGCAGTACTTC.

V gene TRBV2 combines with J gene TRBJ2-7; 7 bases are shared with TRBD2. Trimming took 4 bases from V and 5 from J; bases not matched to a gene: 11. The CDR3 covers 15 residues. CDR1 and CDR2 (germline): SNHLY, FYNNEI. DNA for the CDR3: TGTGCCAGCAGTGGTTGGGGACTACGAGGTGACGAGCAGTACTTC. Residues: CASSGWGLRGDEQYF.